The 17 T cell receptor beta chains presented below share a single source sample, sequenced in a study of T cell changes during pregnancy in multiple sclerosis. Using immunoSEQ multiplex PCR, the repertoire was profiled, and TCRdb retains in-frame clones only, with some absent. Among 40,000 to 60,000 clones listed, around 94% were seen once. This material consisted of CD8+ T cells from peripheral blood mononuclear cells, taken before pregnancy. These receptors were collected from a female donor with multiple sclerosis, enrolled in a pregnancy study.

DNA of the CDR3: TGTGCCAGCAGTTCACAGGGAAATTCACCCCTCCACTTT. It specifies CASSSQGNSPLHF. The genes are TRBV28 and TRBJ1-6, with a weak D call TRBD1 (6 bases). Germline CDR1 reads MDHEN; CDR2 reads SYDVKM. The CDR3 runs to 13 residues. V lost 4 bases and J 7 bases, leaving 8 bases between the germline ends.

This clone was seen at least ten times. V usage is TRBV11-2 and J usage is TRBJ2-7; D may be TRBD1 (6 bases). This CDR3 comprises 15 residues. Germline values: CDR1 SGHAT, CDR2 FQNNGV. V dropped 5 bases and J dropped 4 bases, with 18 bases sitting between them. CDR3 DNA: TGTGCCAGCAGCCAGGGGACCGCTGAAATATACGAGCAGTACTTC. This gives the protein CASSQGTAEIYEQYF.

J is TRBJ2-1 and V is TRBV15; D may be TRBD2 (6 bases). V was trimmed by 0 bases and J by 6 bases, leaving 12 bases between them. The CDR3 sequence is 15 residues long. Germline CDR1 LNHNV, CDR2 YYDKDF (reference sequence). CDR3 DNA: TGTGCCACCAGCAGAGATCGAGGAGGGTCCAATGAGCAGTTCTTC. Residues: CATSRDRGGSNEQFF.

The chain couples TRBV6-5 to TRBJ1-1; D unresolved. The CDR3 extends over 13 amino acids. Per the germline V gene, CDR1 is MNHEY and CDR2 is SVGAGI. V lost 7 bases, J lost 2 bases, and 11 bases lay in between. CDR3 coding DNA: TGTGCCAGCATGCTAGAAATTAACACTGAAGCTTTCTTT. Protein product: CASMLEINTEAFF.

This clone was observed once. This chain connects TRBV7-6 to TRBJ2-7; D may be TRBD2 (6 bases). Trimming pared 5 bases from V and 0 bases from J, leaving 17 bases between. The CDR3 runs 16 residues. Germline V lookup: CDR1 SGHVS, CDR2 FNYEAQ. CDR3 sequence: CASSPGTSSSSYEQYF. The CDR3 bases are TGTGCCAGCAGCCCCGGTACTAGCTCTAGCTCCTACGAGCAGTACTTC. The full variable domain, completed using reference TRBV7-6 and TRBJ2-7, is GAGVSQSPRYKVTKRGQDVALRCDPISGHVSLYWYRQALGQGPEFLTYFNYEAQQDKSGLPNDRFSAERPEGSISTLTIQRTEQRDSAMYRCASSPGTSSSSYEQYFGPGTRLTVT.

The CDR3 region has the DNA TGTGCCAGCAGCTTAGTTCCAGCGGGGTTGGAAGAGACCCAGTACTTC. It translates to CASSLVPAGLEETQYF. This chain links TRBV7-9 with TRBJ2-5; 7 bases fit TRBD2. The ends lost 1 base at V and 3 bases at J; junction bases unmatched: 8. The CDR3 runs 16 residues. From germline, CDR1 is SEHNR and CDR2 FQNEAQ (reference sequence).

This rearrangement joins TRBV4-1 to TRBJ2-7, with D perhaps matching TRBD2 (6 bases). The V end lost 6 bases, the J end lost 1 base, and 13 bases lay between the germline ends. This CDR3 has 14 amino acids. Germline V gene data show CDR1 as MGHRA and CDR2 as YSYEKL. In DNA, the CDR3 is TGCGCCAGCAGATTTACCGGGACTTCCTACGAGCAGTACTTC. Its translation: CASRFTGTSYEQYF.

V usage is TRBV30 and J usage is TRBJ2-2, with 12 bases identical to TRBD2. This CDR3 comprises 17 residues. The V segment lost 3 bases and the J segment 4 bases; nucleotides outside the gene matches: 9. The germline V gene has CDR1 GTSNPN and CDR2 SVGIG (reference sequence). The DNA of the CDR3 is TGTGCCTGGAGCAAACCTCTAGCGGGAGGGGGCACCGGGGAGCTGTTTTTT. Its protein is CAWSKPLAGGGTGELFF.

The chain joins TRBV19 to TRBJ2-7, with a weak D call TRBD1 (6 bases). The length of the CDR3 is 13 residues. Germline V gene lookup returns CDR1 LNHDA and CDR2 SQIVND (reference sequence). With 4 bases removed from V and 2 bases from J, the gap between germline ends came to 9 bases. The CDR3 coding sequence is TGTGCCAGTAGTAGTAAGGGGGCCTACGAGCAGTACTTC. Amino acid sequence: CASSSKGAYEQYF.

The chain uses TRBV6-5 and TRBJ1-2, with TRBD1 identical over 7 bases. The germline V gene encodes CDR1 MNHEY and CDR2 SVGAGI. Trimming at V came to 0 bases and at J to 4 bases, leaving 5 bases not matched to a gene. This CDR3 is built from 15 residues. The CDR3 spells CASSYSLEGAYGYTF. The CDR3 DNA is TGTGCCAGCAGTTACTCCCTCGAGGGGGCCTATGGCTACACCTTC.

The CDR3 region has the DNA TGTGCCAGCAGGGTAGCGGGAAGGTACGAGCAGTACTTC. This codes for CASRVAGRYEQYF. The chain carries TRBV27 and TRBJ2-7; 8 bases line up with TRBD2. The CDR3 totals 13 residues. The ends lost 6 bases at V and 4 bases at J; junction bases unmatched: 5. Germline loops: CDR1 MNHEY, CDR2 SMNVEV (reference sequence).

The chain links TRBV2 to TRBJ2-5; D is unresolved. Trimming removed 4 bases at V and 3 bases at J, with 12 bases between. The CDR3 is made up of 14 amino acids. Germline lookup yields CDR1 SNHLY and CDR2 FYNNEI. CDR3 in amino acids: CASSVRSAEETQYF. The CDR3, as DNA: TGTGCCAGCAGTGTGAGGTCGGCGGAAGAGACCCAGTACTTC.

This chain connects TRBV19 to TRBJ1-1, with 9 bases lining up with TRBD1. V gave up 5 bases and J gave up 4 bases; unmatched junction bases: 5. Germline loops: CDR1 LNHDA, CDR2 SQIVND (reference sequence). This CDR3 is 14 amino acids long. CDR3 amino acids: CASSAWTGVTEAFF. The CDR3 nucleotides are TGTGCCAGTAGTGCTTGGACAGGGGTCACTGAAGCTTTCTTT. Supplemented by reference TRBV19 and TRBJ1-1, the full variable domain reads DGGITQSPKYLFRKEGQNVTLSCEQNLNHDAMYWYRQDPGQGLRLIYYSQIVNDFQKGDIAEGYSVSREKKESFPLTVTSAQKNPTAFYLCASSAWTGVTEAFFGQGTRLTVV.

The chain carries TRBV6-1 and TRBJ2-7, with 8 positions matching TRBD1. This CDR3 is 12 amino acids long. Trimming cost V 2 bases and J 12 bases; bases outside gene matches: 6. Germline V CDR1 and CDR2: MNHNS, SASEGT. The CDR3 sequence is CASSESWTGWYF. CDR3 DNA sequence: TGTGCCAGCAGTGAATCGTGGACAGGGTGGTACTTC.

The chain combines TRBV30 with TRBJ2-2; D remains ambiguous. V lost 1 base and J 0 bases, leaving 3 bases between the germline ends. The germline gives CDR1 GTSNPN, CDR2 SVGIG (reference sequence). This CDR3 has 13 amino acids. The CDR3, as DNA: TGTGCCTGGAGTGACTCGAACACCGGGGAGCTGTTTTTT. Residues: CAWSDSNTGELFF.

The chain carries TRBV28 and TRBJ1-5, with D possibly being TRBD1 (5 bases). This CDR3 is built from 12 residues. Trimming left V 10 bases short and J 2 bases short, with 9 bases between. Germline-derived CDR1 and CDR2 are MDHEN and SYDVKM. This CDR3 is CATGAGNQPQHF. CDR3 sequence (DNA): TGTGCCACTGGGGCAGGCAATCAGCCCCAGCATTTT.

The rearrangement joins TRBV19 to TRBJ2-3, with a possible D match to TRBD1 (6 bases). Between the trimmed V and J ends, which lost 3 bases and 4 bases, there was a span of 23 bases. The CDR3 covers 18 residues. Looked up from germline, CDR1 is LNHDA and CDR2 is SQIVND (reference sequence). In DNA form, the CDR3 reads TGTGCCAGTAGTATCCCAACAGGGCTTTCTCCAGGGGCAGATACGCAGTATTTT. This translates into CASSIPTGLSPGADTQYF.